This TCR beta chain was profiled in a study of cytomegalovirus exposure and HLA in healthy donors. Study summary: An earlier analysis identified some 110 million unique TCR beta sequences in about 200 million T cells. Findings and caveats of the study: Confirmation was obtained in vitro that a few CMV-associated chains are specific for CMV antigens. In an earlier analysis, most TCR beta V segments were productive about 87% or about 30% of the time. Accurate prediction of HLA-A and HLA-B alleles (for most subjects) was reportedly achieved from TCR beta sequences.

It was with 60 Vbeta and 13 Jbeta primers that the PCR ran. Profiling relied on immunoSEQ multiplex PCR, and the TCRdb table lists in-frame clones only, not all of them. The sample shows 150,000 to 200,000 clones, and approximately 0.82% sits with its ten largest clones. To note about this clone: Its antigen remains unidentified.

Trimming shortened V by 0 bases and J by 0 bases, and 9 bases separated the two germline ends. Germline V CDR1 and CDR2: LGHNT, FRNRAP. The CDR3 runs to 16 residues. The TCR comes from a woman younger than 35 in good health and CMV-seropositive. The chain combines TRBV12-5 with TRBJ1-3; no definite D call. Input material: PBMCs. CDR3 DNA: TGTGCTAGTGGTTTGGTTCGGGGTATCTCTGGAAACACCATATATTTT. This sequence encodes CASGLVRGISGNTIYF.